These 9 T cell receptor beta chains were sequenced from one sample in a study of cytomegalovirus exposure and HLA in healthy donors. Use of 60 Vbeta and 13 Jbeta primers characterized the PCR. Data came from immunoSEQ multiplex PCR; TCRdb stores just in-frame clones and leaves some out. This sample has 210,000 or so clones, with about three quarters found just once. Sequencing was performed on PBMCs. The receptor set was obtained from a woman aged 30 to 39 in good health and CMV-seropositive.

V gene TRBV5-1 combines with J gene TRBJ1-1; unclear D gene. The CDR3 is 13 amino acids. The ends were cut back, 5 bases at V and 1 base at J, with 9 bases in the middle. Germline V gene data show CDR1 as SGHRS and CDR2 as YFSETQ. This CDR3 reads CASSNTQNTEAFF. The DNA for the CDR3 is TGCGCCAGCAGTAATACACAGAACACTGAAGCTTTCTTT.

V usage is TRBV27 and J usage is TRBJ2-5; D may be TRBD2 (6 bases). The CDR3 length is 15 residues. V was cut by 3 bases and J by 4 bases, with 15 bases left in between. Germline CDR1 reads MNHEY; CDR2 reads SMNVEV (reference sequence). The CDR3 loop is CASSFQPRGGETQYF. CDR3 DNA sequence: TGTGCCAGCAGTTTCCAACCCCGGGGAGGAGAGACCCAGTACTTC.

This clone was seen just once. This chain uses TRBV13 with TRBJ2-7; maybe TRBD2 (7 bases). V lost 5 bases to trimming and J lost 2 bases, with 16 bases between them. Germline V gene data show CDR1 as PRHDT and CDR2 as FYEKMQ (reference sequence). This CDR3 region has 15 residues. DNA for the CDR3: TGTGCCAGCAGCCGCCCCAGGGGAGGGACCTACGAGCAGTACTTC. This gives the protein CASSRPRGGTYEQYF.

This chain connects TRBV6-6 to TRBJ2-5; 7 bases are shared with TRBD2. This CDR3 has 14 residues. V lost 2 bases, J lost 2 bases, and 2 bases stayed unmatched. Per germline, CDR1 MNHNY and CDR2 SVGAGI (reference sequence). CDR3 in DNA: TGTGCCAGCAGTTACGGGGGGGAGCAAGAGACCCAGTACTTC. Encoded protein: CASSYGGEQETQYF.

The chain couples TRBV18 to TRBJ2-6, with D perhaps matching TRBD2 (5 bases). The germline CDR1 and CDR2 sequences are KGHSH and LQKENI. The length of the CDR3 is 18 residues. With 2 bases removed from V and 0 bases from J, the gap between germline ends came to 14 bases. CDR3 nucleotides: TGTGCCAGCTCACCATTTGAGGGCCTCATCTCTGGGGCCAACGTCCTGACTTTC. This codes for CASSPFEGLISGANVLTF.

The chain links TRBV28 to TRBJ1-4; D remains ambiguous. CDR3 size: 15 residues. Trimming left V 6 bases short and J 3 bases short, with 14 bases between. Germline assignment: CDR1 MDHEN and CDR2 SYDVKM. The CDR3 DNA reads TGTGCCAGCAGAGGGCGGGTATTGGCTAATGAAAAACTGTTTTTT. This encodes CASRGRVLANEKLFF. Together with reference TRBV28 and TRBJ1-4, the CDR3 gives the full variable domain: DVKVTQSSRYLVKRTGEKVFLECVQDMDHENMFWYRQDPGLGLRLIYFSYDVKMKEKGDIPEGYSVSREKKERFSLILESASTNQTSMYLCASRGRVLANEKLFFGSGTQLSVL.

The chain carries TRBV28 and TRBJ1-2; 8 positions match TRBD1. With 1 base clipped from V and 8 bases from J, the junction kept 9 bases outside the gene matches. Germline CDR1 reads MDHEN; CDR2 reads SYDVKM. CDR3 length: 15 amino acids. The CDR3 nucleotides read TGTGCCAGCAGTTTATCAAAGACAGGGGTAAAAGGCTACACCTTC. It yields the protein CASSLSKTGVKGYTF.

The gene calls are TRBV28 and TRBJ1-2; no reliable D call. From germline, CDR1 is MDHEN and CDR2 SYDVKM. The V end was cut by 1 base, the J end by 8 bases, with 8 bases between. This CDR3 contains 12 residues. The CDR3 sequence is CASSLSGRGYTF. For the CDR3, the DNA is TGTGCCAGCAGTTTATCGGGGAGAGGCTACACCTTC.

This sequence joins TRBV5-1 and TRBJ1-1; maybe TRBD1 (6 bases). The CDR3 contains 15 residues. Per germline, CDR1 SGHRS and CDR2 YFSETQ. Trimming left V 1 base short and J 1 base short, with 11 bases between. The chain's CDR3 is CASSLQGLGNTEAFF. The CDR3 nucleotides read TGCGCCAGCAGCTTGCAGGGGTTGGGGAACACTGAAGCTTTCTTT.